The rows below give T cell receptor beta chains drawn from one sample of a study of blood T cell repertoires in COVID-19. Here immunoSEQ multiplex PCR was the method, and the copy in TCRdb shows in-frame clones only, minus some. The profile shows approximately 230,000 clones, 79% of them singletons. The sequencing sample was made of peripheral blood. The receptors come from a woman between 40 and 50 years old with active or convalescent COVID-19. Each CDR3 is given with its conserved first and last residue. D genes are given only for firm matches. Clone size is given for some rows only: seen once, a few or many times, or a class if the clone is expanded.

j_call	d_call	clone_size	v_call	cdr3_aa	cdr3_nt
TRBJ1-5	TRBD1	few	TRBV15	CATSPAGTGWDQPQHF	TGTGCCACCAGCCCCGCTGGGACAGGGTGGGATCAGCCCCAGCATTTT
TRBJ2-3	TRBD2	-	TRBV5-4	CASSFGLAGTDTQYF	TGTGCCAGCAGCTTCGGACTAGCGGGGACAGATACGCAGTATTTT
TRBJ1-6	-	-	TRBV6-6	CASSPRVVGSPLHF	TGTGCCAGCAGTCCCAGGGTAGTAGGTTCACCCCTCCACTTT
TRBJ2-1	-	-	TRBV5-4	CASSLDWGDEQFF	TGTGCCAGCAGCTTGGACTGGGGGGATGAGCAGTTCTTC
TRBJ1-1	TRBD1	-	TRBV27	CASSSQRGTVPIRAEAFF	TGTGCCAGCAGTTCTCAGAGGGGGACAGTACCGATTCGCGCTGAAGCTTTCTTT
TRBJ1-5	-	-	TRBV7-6	CASSLIGEDQPQHF	TGTGCCAGCAGCTTAATCGGGGAAGATCAGCCCCAGCATTTT
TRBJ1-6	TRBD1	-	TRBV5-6	CASSGRTGGVNSPLHF	TGTGCCAGCAGCGGGAGGACAGGGGGCGTTAATTCACCCCTCCACTTT
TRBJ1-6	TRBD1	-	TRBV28	CASSYRKTGKDSPLHF	TGTGCCAGCAGTTATCGGAAGACAGGGAAGGATTCACCCCTCCACTTT
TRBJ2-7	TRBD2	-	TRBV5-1	CASRASGAYEQYF	TGCGCCAGCAGGGCTAGCGGGGCCTACGAGCAGTACTTC
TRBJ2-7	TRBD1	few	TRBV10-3	CAGGTGGNYEQYF	TGTGCCGGAGGGACAGGGGGAAACTACGAGCAGTACTTC
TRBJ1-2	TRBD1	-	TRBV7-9	CASSGGTDYGYTF	TGTGCCAGCAGCGGCGGGACAGACTATGGCTACACCTTC
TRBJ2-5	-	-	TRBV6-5	CASSYSVGQQETQYF	TGTGCCAGCAGTTACTCAGTCGGACAGCAAGAGACCCAGTACTTC
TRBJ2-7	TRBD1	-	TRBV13	CASSSGTGASEQYF	TGTGCCAGCAGCTCCGGGACAGGGGCTTCCGAGCAGTACTTC
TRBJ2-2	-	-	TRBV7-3	CASTLDSPGTGELFF	TGTGCCAGCACCCTAGACTCCCCCGGGACCGGGGAGCTGTTTTTT
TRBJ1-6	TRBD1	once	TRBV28	CASSLLGQAPRALHF	TGTGCCAGCAGTTTATTGGGACAGGCTCCACGGGCCCTCCACTTT
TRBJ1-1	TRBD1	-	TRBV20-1	CSAADRSEAFF	TGCAGTGCTGCGGACAGGTCTGAAGCTTTCTTT
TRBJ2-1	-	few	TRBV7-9	CASSNLIQLVNEQFF	TGTGCCAGCAGCAACTTGATACAGCTTGTCAATGAGCAGTTCTTC
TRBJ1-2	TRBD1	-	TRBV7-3	CASSPDRNYGYTF	TGTGCCAGCAGCCCGGACAGGAACTATGGCTACACCTTC
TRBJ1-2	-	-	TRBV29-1	CSGREANYGYTF	TGCAGCGGCAGGGAAGCTAACTATGGCTACACCTTC
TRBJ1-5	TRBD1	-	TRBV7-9	CASSLASAGGQPQHF	TGTGCCAGCAGCTTAGCGTCGGCAGGGGGACAGCCCCAGCATTTT
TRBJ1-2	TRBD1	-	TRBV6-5	CASSLRDSYGYTF	TGTGCCAGCAGTCTCCGGGACAGCTATGGCTACACCTTC
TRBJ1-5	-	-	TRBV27	CASSLSGAWNQPQHF	TGTGCCAGCAGTTTATCGGGGGCTTGGAATCAGCCCCAGCATTTT
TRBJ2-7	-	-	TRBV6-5	CASSNQGRGDEQYF	TGTGCCAGCAGCAATCAGGGCAGGGGGGACGAGCAGTACTTC
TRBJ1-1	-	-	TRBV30	CAWSVAQNTEAFF	TGTGCCTGGAGTGTGGCACAGAACACTGAAGCTTTCTTT
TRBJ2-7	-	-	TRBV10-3	CAISGGTGQNYEQYF	TGTGCCATCAGCGGGGGAACCGGGCAAAACTACGAGCAGTACTTC
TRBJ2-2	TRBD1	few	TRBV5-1	CASSPGTADTGELFF	TGCGCCAGCAGCCCTGGGACAGCAGACACCGGGGAGCTGTTTTTT
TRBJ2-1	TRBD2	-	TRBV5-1	CASTSAGGYNEQFF	TGCGCCAGCACCTCAGCGGGGGGCTACAATGAGCAGTTCTTC
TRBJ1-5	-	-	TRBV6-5	CASILDKFSNQPQHF	TGTGCCAGCATCTTAGACAAGTTTAGCAATCAGCCCCAGCATTTT
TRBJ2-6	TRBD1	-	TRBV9	CASSANLQGPGANVLTF	TGTGCCAGCAGCGCGAACCTACAGGGGCCTGGGGCCAACGTCCTGACTTTC